This T cell receptor beta chain was observed in a study of control samples from healthy donors and cancer patients. CDR1 is MNHEY, CDR2 SVGAGI, per germline. The CDR3 length is 14 residues. Trimming removed 6 bases from V and 3 bases from J, with 14 bases in between. The protocol was immunoSEQ multiplex PCR, while the TCRdb copy is restricted to in-frame clones and leaves out a portion. The profile shows fewer than 500,000 clones, around nine tenths of them singletons. The sequencing input was PBMCs. The receptor comes from a man between 35 and 55 years old with head and neck cancer. The chain links TRBV6-5 to TRBJ1-2; D unclear. CDR3 region: CASSPRTKDYGYTF. For the CDR3, the DNA is TGTGCCAGCAGCCCCCGCACGAAAGACTATGGCTACACCTTC.